A single sample is the source of the 21 T cell receptor beta chains below, sequenced in a study of identical twins. TCRdb passed the 5' RACE reads through MiXCR, listing each CDR3 protein once. This table has under 900,000 distinct CDR3 sequences, about 12% appearing once. The data were also submitted as part of a second study, on yellow fever vaccine responses in identical twins.

The specimen was PBMCs. These receptors came from a young woman in good health.

This clonotype occurred many times. The chain has TRBV5-1 and TRBJ2-5; D is uncertain. V gave up 6 bases and J gave up 5 bases, with 17 bases separating them. The CDR3 runs 14 residues. Looked up from germline, CDR1 is SGHRS and CDR2 is YFSETQ. CDR3 amino acids: CASTTSLLGETQYF. In DNA, the CDR3 is TGCGCCAGCACCACTTCGTTACTCGGGGAGACCCAGTACTTC.

The chain joins TRBV6-1 to TRBJ2-7; tentatively, D is TRBD1 or TRBD2 (6 bases each). The germline gives CDR1 MNHNS, CDR2 SASEGT. This CDR3 region has 15 residues. The CDR3 protein is CASSKGLGGSDEQYV. The CDR3 coding sequence is TGTGCCAGCAGTAAGGGGTTGGGGGGCTCCGACGAGCAGTACGTC.

This clonotype was observed a handful of times. The chain uses TRBV7-9 and TRBJ2-1, with D perhaps TRBD2 (6 bases). CDR1 SEHNR and CDR2 FQNEAQ come from the germline V gene (reference sequence). Trimming shortened V by 5 bases and J by 4 bases, and 9 bases separated the two germline ends. The CDR3 runs to 13 residues. The DNA of the CDR3 is TGTGCCAGCAGCAATAGCGGTTACAATGAGCAGTTCTTC. Encoded protein: CASSNSGYNEQFF.

In its sample, this clonotype was seen a few times. The chain links TRBV7-2 to TRBJ2-2; D possibly matches TRBD1 or TRBD2 (6 bases each). This CDR3 contains 15 residues. Germline assignment: CDR1 SGHTA and CDR2 FQGNSA. With 7 bases removed from V and 4 bases from J, the gap between germline ends came to 16 bases. In DNA form, the CDR3 reads TGTGCCAGCACCCGGACGGGGGCGACCACCGGGGAGCTGTTTTTT. As protein: CASTRTGATTGELFF.

The genes are TRBV7-9 and TRBJ1-2; D gene unclear. Germline CDR1 reads SEHNR; CDR2 reads FQNEAQ (reference sequence). The CDR3 contains 13 residues. Trimming pared 3 bases from V and 1 base from J, leaving 6 bases between. This CDR3 reads CASSLAFNYGYTF. DNA for the CDR3: TGTGCCAGCAGCTTGGCCTTTAACTATGGCTACACCTTC.

The chain uses TRBV29-1 and TRBJ1-2; tentatively, D is TRBD1 (6 bases). Germline V gene data show CDR1 as SQVTM and CDR2 as ANQGSEA. Between the trimmed V and J ends, which lost 4 bases and 3 bases, there was a span of 15 bases. The CDR3 spans 14 residues. The CDR3: CSVVGHRVDYGYTF. CDR3 DNA: TGCAGCGTTGTAGGGCACAGGGTCGACTATGGCTACACCTTC.

The CDR3 bases are TGCAGCGTCCGCCGGGGGGCAGGGGCACTGAATGAAAAACTGTTTTTT. Its translation is CSVRRGAGALNEKLFF. The J gene is TRBJ1-4, the V gene TRBV29-1; possibly TRBD1 for D (6 bases). Germline V gene sequence: CDR1 SQVTM, CDR2 ANQGSEA. Trimming cost V 6 bases and J 5 bases, with 22 bases left between them. The CDR3 loop spans 16 amino acids.

In this sample, this clonotype turned up a few times. The genes are TRBV3-1 and TRBJ1-4; D uncertain. Germline CDR1 is LGHDT and CDR2 is YNNKEL (reference sequence). V lost 1 base and J 8 bases, leaving 8 bases between the germline ends. The CDR3 extends over 13 amino acids. The CDR3 coding sequence is TGTGCCAGCAGCCAAGCGATTATGGAAAAACTGTTTTTT. This translates into CASSQAIMEKLFF.

V and J are TRBV4-1 and TRBJ2-3, with a possible D match to TRBD2 (5 bases). The CDR3 has 15 amino acids. The germline CDR1 and CDR2 sequences are MGHRA and YSYEKL. Trimming pared 4 bases from V and 1 base from J, leaving 12 bases between. The CDR3 bases are TGCGCCAGCAGCCTAGGGAGTTTTGGCACAGATACGCAGTATTTT. It yields the protein CASSLGSFGTDTQYF.

This clonotype was recorded a few times. V and J are TRBV13 and TRBJ2-2; 8 positions match TRBD2. V dropped 5 bases and J dropped 1; count of bases not matched to a gene: 9. The CDR3 length is 17 residues. Germline CDR1 and CDR2: PRHDT and FYEKMQ (reference sequence). The CDR3 region is CASSLTGTRGNTGELFF. CDR3 coding DNA: TGTGCCAGCAGCCTAACCGGGACTAGGGGGAACACCGGGGAGCTGTTTTTT.

This clonotype was counted only a few times. The chain carries TRBV4-1 and TRBJ2-4; no reliable D call. This CDR3 is 15 amino acids long. The ends were cut back, 0 bases at V and 7 bases at J, with 13 bases in the middle. Germline V lookup: CDR1 MGHRA, CDR2 YSYEKL. CDR3 nucleotide sequence: TGCGCCAGCAGCCAAGATAGTTCCCGATATAACATTCAGTACTTC. It encodes CASSQDSSRYNIQYF.

The V and J genes are TRBV12-3 or TRBV12-4 and TRBJ2-1; 7 bases fit TRBD2. The CDR3 is 16 amino acids. With 7 bases clipped from V and 8 bases from J, the junction kept 17 bases outside the gene matches. The CDR3: CASTTIGLSGMYEQFF. CDR3 coding DNA: TGTGCCAGCACTACCATAGGACTAAGCGGGATGTATGAGCAGTTCTTC.

V and J are TRBV27 and TRBJ1-1, with TRBD1 identical over 11 bases. CDR1 and CDR2 (germline): MNHEY, SMNVEV (reference sequence). V shed 0 bases, J shed 0 bases, and the junction held 6 bases outside the gene matches. The CDR3 runs 18 residues. The DNA of the CDR3 is TGTGCCAGCAGTTTATCCGGGACAGGGGGGATCATGAACACTGAAGCTTTCTTT. It codes for CASSLSGTGGIMNTEAFF.

V gene TRBV20-1 combines with J gene TRBJ2-7; perhaps TRBD2 as D (5 bases). V dropped 0 bases and J dropped 5 bases, with 8 bases sitting between them. Germline lookup yields CDR1 DFQATT and CDR2 SNEGSKA (reference sequence). The CDR3 totals 12 residues. CDR3 sequence: CSARDAGHEQYF. For the CDR3, the DNA is TGCAGTGCTAGAGACGCGGGCCACGAGCAGTACTTC.

This chain links TRBV2 with TRBJ2-7, with 11 bases matching TRBD2. Germline V lookup: CDR1 SNHLY, CDR2 FYNNEI. The CDR3 extends over 15 amino acids. Germline trimming cut 11 bases from V and 3 bases from J; bases unmatched to any gene: 12. As DNA, the CDR3 is TGTGCCGGGTTTAGCGGGGGGGCCGTCTTCTACGAGCAGTACGTC. As protein: CAGFSGGAVFYEQYV.

This clonotype was observed at least ten times. The chain combines TRBV20-1 with TRBJ1-3; D perhaps matches TRBD1 (5 bases). The germline V gene has CDR1 DFQATT and CDR2 SNEGSKA (reference sequence). Trimming left V 1 base short and J 0 bases short, with 10 bases between. This CDR3 has 15 residues. Here the CDR3 reads CSARAGGNSGNTIYF. CDR3 DNA: TGCAGTGCTAGAGCTGGGGGGAACTCTGGAAACACCATATATTTT.

The rearrangement links TRBV2 to TRBJ2-5; the D is unclear. CDR1 is SNHLY and CDR2 is FYNNEI in the germline V gene. This CDR3 has 15 residues. V lost 8 bases, J lost 0 bases, and 16 bases lay in between. CDR3: CASLDQSTYQETQYF. CDR3 nucleotide sequence: TGTGCCAGCCTGGACCAATCTACGTACCAAGAGACCCAGTACTTC.

This clonotype was seen more than once but under ten times. The rearrangement joins TRBV5-1 to TRBJ1-2; 9 nucleotides agree with TRBD1. Per germline, CDR1 SGHRS and CDR2 YFSETQ. This CDR3 contains 15 residues. V trimming: 0 bases; J trimming: 2 bases; junction bases outside the gene matches: 2. The DNA of the CDR3 is TGCGCCAGCAGCTTGGACGGGACAGGGAACTATGGCTACACCTTC. Translating gives CASSLDGTGNYGYTF.

This clonotype was counted between two and nine times. The V and J genes are TRBV18 and TRBJ2-3; 7 nucleotides agree with TRBD2. V gave up 0 bases and J gave up 5 bases; unmatched junction bases: 11. This CDR3 comprises 17 residues. In germline, CDR1 is KGHSH, CDR2 LQKENI. In nucleotides, the CDR3 is TGTGCCAGCTCACCACCGAAAGGGGAGGGCCGGGGAGATACGCAGTATTTT. It translates to CASSPPKGEGRGDTQYF.

This clonotype was picked up a small number of times. The CDR3 spells CSVDQDYEQYF. DNA for the CDR3: TGCAGCGTTGACCAGGACTACGAGCAGTACTTC. This chain uses TRBV29-1 with TRBJ2-7; D is ambiguous. Trimming stripped 3 bases from V and 3 bases from J, with 6 bases between. This CDR3 has 11 amino acids. The germline gives CDR1 SQVTM, CDR2 ANQGSEA.

This clonotype was counted many times. The chain uses TRBV3-1 and TRBJ2-5; 11 nucleotides line up with TRBD1. V was clipped by 2 bases and J by 6 bases; unmatched bases: 5. CDR1 LGHDT and CDR2 YNNKEL come from the germline V gene (reference sequence). The CDR3 length is 15 residues. CDR3 DNA sequence: TGTGCCAGCAGCCAACGGACAGGGGGCGAAAAGACCCAGTACTTC. Protein: CASSQRTGGEKTQYF.